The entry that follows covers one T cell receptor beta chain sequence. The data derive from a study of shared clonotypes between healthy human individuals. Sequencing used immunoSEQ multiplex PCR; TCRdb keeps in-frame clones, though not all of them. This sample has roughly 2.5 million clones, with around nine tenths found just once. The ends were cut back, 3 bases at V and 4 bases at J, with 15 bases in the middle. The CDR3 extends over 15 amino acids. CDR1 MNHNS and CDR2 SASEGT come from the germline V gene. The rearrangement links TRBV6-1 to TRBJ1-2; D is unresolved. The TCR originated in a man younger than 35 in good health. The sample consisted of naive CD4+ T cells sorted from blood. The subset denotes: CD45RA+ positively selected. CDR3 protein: CASSEQPVEGYGYTF. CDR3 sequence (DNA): TGTGCCAGCAGTGAGCAGCCAGTTGAGGGCTATGGCTACACCTTC.